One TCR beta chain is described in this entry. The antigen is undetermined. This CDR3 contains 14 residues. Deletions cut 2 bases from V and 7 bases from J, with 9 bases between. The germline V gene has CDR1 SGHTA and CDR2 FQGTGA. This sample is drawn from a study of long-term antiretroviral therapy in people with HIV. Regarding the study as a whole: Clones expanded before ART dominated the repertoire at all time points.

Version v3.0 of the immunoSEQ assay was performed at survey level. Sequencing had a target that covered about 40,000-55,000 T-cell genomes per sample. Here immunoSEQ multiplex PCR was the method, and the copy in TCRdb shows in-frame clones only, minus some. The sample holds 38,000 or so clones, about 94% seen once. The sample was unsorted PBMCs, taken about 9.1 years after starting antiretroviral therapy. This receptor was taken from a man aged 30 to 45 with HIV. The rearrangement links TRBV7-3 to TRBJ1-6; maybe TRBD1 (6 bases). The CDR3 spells CASSLAGANSPLHF. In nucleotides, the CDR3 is TGTGCCAGCAGCTTAGCAGGGGCAAATTCACCCCTCCACTTT.